Here is one T cell receptor beta chain with its context. The assay was immunoSEQ multiplex PCR, and TCRdb's table has in-frame clones only and misses some. The sample lists 25,000 to 35,000 clones, under 95% occurring once. Each donor contributed 90,000 to 100,000 T cells on average, unsorted. These data are taken from a study of T cells in tuberculosis. Sample: PBMCs. The receptor was derived from a donor between 5 and 29 years old with latent tuberculosis or without tuberculosis infection. Some clones in this sample may be carry-over from other donors' samples.

The DNA of the CDR3 is TGTGCCAGCAGCTCCCACCGTGAGACAGGGTACCGTTCCTACGAGCAGTACTTC. Translation gives CASSSHRETGYRSYEQYF. The gene calls are TRBV5-6 and TRBJ2-7, with 7 bases lining up with TRBD1. The CDR3 consists of 18 residues. Germline V lookup: CDR1 SGHDT, CDR2 YYEEEE. The trim removed 3 bases at V and 1 base at J, leaving 16 bases unmatched.